Given below is one TCR beta chain in context. The target antigen is unknown. The sample belongs to a study of T cell responses to AZD1222 COVID-19 vaccine. Findings of the study overall: Reportedly, nearly half of unique spike TCRs recognized epitopes outside B.1.351/B.1.1.7 mutations. Clonal diversity was possibly underestimated, and the donors were mostly white British, with more females.

The method was immunoSEQ multiplex PCR; TCRdb's version includes in-frame clones alone and lacks a portion of them. The sample records 93,000 or so clones, less than 95% being singletons. This CDR3 has 13 residues. Per the germline V gene, CDR1 is MNHEY and CDR2 is SMNVEV (reference sequence). V gave up 3 bases and J gave up 3 bases, with 8 bases separating them. The rearrangement links TRBV27 to TRBJ2-5; D is uncertain. The sequence came from an adult in good health. Specimen: peripheral blood, collected on day 0 of AZD1222 vaccination. CDR3 sequence reads: CASSFRPKETQYF. CDR3 sequence (DNA): TGTGCCAGCAGTTTTCGTCCCAAAGAGACCCAGTACTTC.